These T cell receptor beta chains were read from a single sample in a study of blood T cells in healthy people across ages. TCRdb reanalysed the 5' RACE reads using MiXCR and keeps one entry per CDR3 protein. The data contain 1 million or so distinct CDR3 sequences, 45% of them singletons. Material for sequencing was blood. These receptors all stem from a woman aged 60 to 75 in good health. Each CDR3 is given with its conserved first and last residue. A D gene is named only where the DNA matches it firmly. Size values are once, few and many counts, or a class for expanded clones, and some rows have none.

TRBJ2-3,-,many,TRBV29-1,CSVEGIGADTQYF,TGCAGCGTCGAGGGGATCGGGGCAGATACGCAGTATTTT
TRBJ2-1,-,-,TRBV5-5,CASSLVQGSTEQFF,TGTGCCAGCAGCTTGGTACAGGGTAGCACTGAGCAGTTCTTC
TRBJ2-7,-,many,TRBV12-3/TRBV12-4,CASSPTYSYEQYF,TGTGCCAGCAGCCCGACATACTCCTACGAGCAGTACTTC
TRBJ2-1,TRBD2,-,TRBV6-5,CASTITSGTTNEQFF,TGTGCCAGCACCATAACATCTGGGACTACCAATGAGCAGTTCTTC
TRBJ2-6,-,few,TRBV5-1,CASSFRTAPPGGANVLTF,TGCGCCAGCAGCTTCAGAACGGCTCCCCCCGGTGGGGCCAACGTCCTGACTTTC
TRBJ2-5,-,few,TRBV20-1,CSARVRDPRSQYF,TGCAGTGCTAGGGTCCGGGACCCCCGGTCCCAGTACTTC
TRBJ1-1,TRBD1,-,TRBV12-3/TRBV12-4,CASRQQGAPSTEAFF,TGTGCCAGCAGACAACAGGGGGCCCCGAGCACTGAAGCTTTCTTT
TRBJ2-4,TRBD1,-,TRBV29-1,CSVAVLDRVMYF,TGCAGCGTGGCAGTCCTTGACAGGGTAATGTACTTC
TRBJ1-1,-,-,TRBV27,CASSLDGVTGEAFF,TGTGCCAGCAGTTTGGACGGGGTGACAGGAGAAGCTTTCTTT
TRBJ2-7,TRBD1,-,TRBV20-1,CSAPTGGGYEQYF,TGCAGTGCGCCGACAGGGGGCGGCTACGAGCAGTACTTC
TRBJ2-1,-,few,TRBV13,CASSSSLAGYNEQFF,TGTGCCAGCAGCTCCTCCCTGGCGGGGTACAATGAGCAGTTCTTC
TRBJ2-7,TRBD2,-,TRBV29-1,CSTLVGRALFEQYF,TGCAGCACCCTCGTCGGGAGGGCCCTCTTCGAGCAGTACTTC
TRBJ2-5,TRBD2,-,TRBV4-1,CASSKLASGQETQYF,TGCGCCAGCAGCAAGTTGGCTAGCGGGCAAGAGACCCAGTACTTC
TRBJ2-4,-,few,TRBV13,CASSRLTANRKNIQYF,TGTGCCAGCAGCCGCTTAACGGCTAACAGAAAAAACATTCAGTACTTC
TRBJ2-5,TRBD2,-,TRBV11-2,CASSRPGLAWETQYF,TGTGCCAGCAGCCGTCCCGGACTAGCCTGGGAGACCCAGTACTTC
TRBJ1-5,-,-,TRBV20-1,CSASRLGSNQPQHF,TGCAGTGCTAGTCGGTTGGGTAGCAATCAGCCCCAGCATTTT
TRBJ2-3,TRBD2,-,TRBV29-1,CSGNWEGGETDTQYF,TGCAGCGGGAACTGGGAGGGAGGAGAGACAGATACGCAGTATTTT
TRBJ2-1,TRBD1,few,TRBV7-8,CASSSPGQGVTNEQFF,TGTGCCAGCAGCTCTCCGGGACAGGGGGTAACGAATGAGCAGTTCTTC
TRBJ2-5,-,-,TRBV18,CASSPQRLPGEQYF,TGTGCCAGCTCACCACAAAGGCTGCCCGGGGAGCAGTACTTC
TRBJ2-1,-,-,TRBV20-1,CSASLGTSGNEQFF,TGCAGTGCCTCCCTCGGGACATCGGGGAATGAGCAGTTCTTC
TRBJ2-7,-,-,TRBV14,CASSQSGPYNEQYF,TGTGCCAGCAGCCAGAGCGGGCCCTACAATGAGCAGTACTTC
TRBJ1-4,-,-,TRBV28,CASSLREAPNEKLFF,TGTGCCAGCAGTTTACGTGAGGCTCCTAATGAAAAACTGTTTTTT
TRBJ2-7,-,-,TRBV10-3,CAISESQFQYF,TGTGCCATCAGTGAGTCTCAGTTCCAGTACTTC
TRBJ1-2,-,-,TRBV27,CASSFSGEGGYTF,TGTGCCAGCAGTTTCTCAGGGGAGGGTGGCTACACCTTC
TRBJ1-2,TRBD1,few,TRBV29-1,CSVSPGQGFYGYTF,TGCAGCGTTTCCCCGGGACAGGGATTCTATGGCTACACCTTC
TRBJ2-3,TRBD2,-,TRBV6-5,CASSYLFPGRGGTDTQYF,TGTGCCAGCAGTTACCTTTTCCCAGGCCGGGGGGGCACAGATACGCAGTATTTT
TRBJ2-7,-,-,TRBV6-6,CVSSPRGDGTYEQYF,TGTGTCAGCAGTCCTCGTGGGGACGGGACCTACGAGCAGTACTTC
TRBJ2-1,TRBD2,-,TRBV2,CASSDGTSGRNEQFF,TGTGCCAGCAGTGACGGGACTAGCGGTAGGAATGAGCAGTTCTTC
TRBJ2-1,-,few,TRBV7-3,CASSLNPASVEQFF,TGTGCCAGCAGCTTAAACCCGGCTAGCGTCGAGCAGTTCTTC
TRBJ2-7,-,many,TRBV29-1,CSTRAPTSHEQYF,TGCAGCACCCGGGCCCCAACCTCCCACGAGCAGTACTTC
TRBJ2-7,TRBD2,-,TRBV5-1,CASSEGLARSYEQYF,TGCGCCAGCAGCGAGGGACTAGCGAGATCCTACGAGCAGTACTTC
TRBJ2-4,-,-,TRBV20-1,CSAHLSSATAKNIQYF,TGCAGTGCTCATCTATCCAGCGCGACAGCCAAAAACATTCAGTACTTC
TRBJ2-1,TRBD2,-,TRBV27,CASSLGWGGRSRNEQFF,TGTGCCAGCAGTTTAGGATGGGGCGGGAGGTCACGCAATGAGCAGTTCTTC
TRBJ2-3,-,-,TRBV2,CASSERLARTTDTQYF,TGTGCCAGCAGTGAACGGCTAGCGAGAACCACAGATACGCAGTATTTT
TRBJ2-5,TRBD1,-,TRBV6-5,CASSSTGAQETQYF,TGTGCCAGCAGTTCAACAGGGGCGCAAGAGACCCAGTACTTC
TRBJ2-7,TRBD2,-,TRBV20-1,CSARLAGNSYEQYF,TGCAGTGCAAGACTAGCGGGGAACTCCTACGAGCAGTACTTC
TRBJ2-5,-,-,TRBV30,CASRGGAQETQYF,TGTGCTTCAAGGGGGGGCGCCCAAGAGACCCAGTACTTC
TRBJ1-2,-,once,TRBV5-6,CASSIPSGDNNYGYTF,TGTGCCAGCAGCATCCCGTCGGGGGATAATAACTATGGCTACACCTTC
TRBJ2-1,-,-,TRBV28,CASSRHGGAYNEQFF,TGTGCCAGCAGTCGTCACGGCGGGGCCTACAATGAGCAGTTCTTC
TRBJ2-7,TRBD1,-,TRBV20-1,CSARETPRTGIHEQYF,TGCAGTGCTAGAGAAACTCCCCGGACAGGGATCCACGAGCAGTACTTC
TRBJ2-1,-,few,TRBV6-2/TRBV6-3,CASSYLAPGPINNEQFF,TGTGCCAGCAGTTACTTAGCTCCGGGACCAATCAACAATGAGCAGTTCTTC
TRBJ2-1,TRBD2,-,TRBV9,CASSVEAGGHMNEQFF,TGTGCCAGCAGCGTAGAGGCGGGAGGCCATATGAATGAGCAGTTCTTC
TRBJ2-7,-,-,TRBV6-2/TRBV6-3,CASSPFREIYEQYF,TGTGCCAGCAGTCCCTTCCGGGAGATCTACGAGCAGTACTTC
TRBJ1-1,-,-,TRBV3-1,CASSLTPQSEAFF,TGTGCCAGCAGCCTAACCCCACAAAGTGAAGCTTTCTTT
TRBJ2-3,-,-,TRBV4-1,CASSQVSESIGTQYF,TGCGCCAGCAGCCAAGTGAGCGAGAGTATTGGTACGCAGTATTTT
TRBJ2-7,TRBD2,-,TRBV10-3,CAISEGSGTGYEQYF,TGTGCCATCAGTGAGGGGAGCGGGACCGGATACGAGCAGTACTTC
TRBJ2-1,TRBD2,-,TRBV10-3,CAIRELAGVFNEQFF,TGTGCCATCAGGGAACTAGCGGGAGTCTTCAATGAGCAGTTCTTC
TRBJ2-5,-,-,TRBV7-9,CASSLPGWETQYF,TGTGCCAGCAGCTTGCCGGGATGGGAGACCCAGTACTTC
TRBJ2-5,-,-,TRBV20-1,CSARGVEASRGETQYF,TGCAGTGCTAGAGGGGTGGAGGCCTCGAGAGGGGAGACCCAGTACTTC
TRBJ2-1,TRBD1,-,TRBV6-1,CASSDFGQGRETQFF,TGTGCCAGCAGCGACTTCGGACAGGGAAGAGAGACCCAGTTCTTC